This T cell receptor (beta chain) was recovered during a study of shared clonotypes between healthy human individuals. Germline loops: CDR1 SGHNT, CDR2 YYREEE (reference sequence). V lost 5 bases and J 2 bases, leaving 14 bases between the germline ends. The CDR3 has 14 residues. This was a deep-level run. Data came from immunoSEQ multiplex PCR; TCRdb stores just in-frame clones and leaves some out. The sample has about 2.4 million clones; more than 85% are singletons. The rearrangement joins TRBV5-4 to TRBJ2-7, with D possibly matching TRBD1 (5 bases). Source material: naive CD4+ T cells from PBMCs. Indicated subset: CD45RA+ positively selected. The receptor comes from a man younger than 30 in good health. Some clones in this sample may be carry-over from other donors' samples. CDR3 bases: TGTGCCAGCAGTCGCCTTGGGGCCACCTACGAGCAGTACTTC. Encoded protein: CASSRLGATYEQYF.